This is a list of T cell receptor beta chains from one sample in a study of T cells in tumors and immune-related adverse events. Repertoires were generated with immunoSEQ multiplex PCR, while TCRdb's copy carries only in-frame clones and drops some. The table lists tens of thousands of clones, around 90% of them singletons. The sample here was lymph node tissue, taken from a patient treated with anti-PD-1 therapy. The receptor set was obtained from a female donor with metastatic renal cell carcinoma. CDR3s include the opening cysteine and the closing phenylalanine or tryptophan. The D gene is left open where the match is weak. For some rows the clone size is stated as once, few or many, or as a class when expanded; others skip it.

D,V,J,size,CDR3,DNA
-,TRBV4-2,TRBJ1-2,-,CASSQEVSGYTF,TGTGCCAGCAGCCAAGAAGTCTCTGGCTACACCTTC
TRBD1,TRBV7-2,TRBJ1-6,-,CASSPQGKNSPLHF,TGTGCCAGCAGCCCACAGGGGAAGAATTCACCCCTCCACTTT
TRBD1,TRBV28,TRBJ1-3,-,CASRDRSSGNTIYF,TGTGCCAGCCGGGACAGGAGCTCTGGAAACACCATATATTTT
-,TRBV2,TRBJ2-2,-,CASSESQASLSGELFF,TGTGCCAGCAGTGAGTCTCAAGCGTCCCTGTCCGGGGAGCTGTTTTTT
TRBD1,TRBV6-1,TRBJ2-7,-,CASRELQGIPYEQYF,TGTGCCAGCAGGGAACTACAGGGGATCCCTTACGAGCAGTACTTC
-,TRBV5-4,TRBJ2-3,-,CASSPTGDISTDTQYF,TGTGCCAGCAGCCCCACCGGGGATATAAGCACAGATACGCAGTATTTT
-,TRBV5-1,TRBJ2-2,-,CASSLWGENTGELFF,TGCGCCAGCAGCTTGTGGGGAGAGAACACCGGGGAGCTGTTTTTT
-,TRBV7-2,TRBJ1-5,-,CASSSPGGPQHF,TGTGCCAGCAGCTCCCCGGGTGGGCCCCAGCATTTT
TRBD2,TRBV7-9,TRBJ2-5,-,CASSPRGGGEETQYF,TGTGCCAGCAGTCCCCGTGGCGGGGGGGAAGAGACCCAGTACTTC
-,TRBV20-1,TRBJ2-7,-,CSAANSYEQYF,TGCAGTGCTGCAAATTCCTACGAGCAGTACTTC
-,TRBV5-1,TRBJ1-2,-,CASSLESGAHYGYTF,TGCGCCAGCAGCTTGGAATCCGGGGCCCACTATGGCTACACCTTC
TRBD1,TRBV7-2,TRBJ1-2,-,CASSTQGALGYTF,TGTGCCAGCAGTACACAGGGGGCGCTGGGCTACACCTTC
TRBD1,TRBV19,TRBJ1-3,-,CASRSQGAAGNTIYF,TGTGCCAGTAGATCGCAGGGGGCTGCAGGAAACACCATATATTTT
-,TRBV12-5,TRBJ2-7,-,CASGLGEKEFEQYF,TGTGCTAGTGGTTTGGGCGAAAAGGAGTTCGAGCAGTACTTC
TRBD1,TRBV18,TRBJ1-2,-,CASSPGQENYGYTF,TGTGCCAGCTCACCGGGACAGGAGAACTATGGCTACACCTTC
-,TRBV29-1,TRBJ1-2,-,CSVVTPNYGYTF,TGCAGCGTTGTGACACCTAACTATGGCTACACCTTC
TRBD1,TRBV6-6,TRBJ1-1,-,CASSGTGEYTEAFF,TGTGCCAGCAGCGGGACAGGGGAATACACTGAAGCTTTCTTT
-,TRBV15,TRBJ2-3,-,CATRNEGLSTDTQYF,TGTGCCACCCGGAATGAGGGGTTGAGCACAGATACGCAGTATTTT
TRBD1,TRBV7-2,TRBJ2-4,-,CASSQALGTGQYF,TGTGCCAGCAGCCAAGCTCTCGGGACAGGACAGTACTTC
-,TRBV19,TRBJ2-3,-,CASSGQTSTDTQYF,TGTGCCAGTAGCGGACAGACAAGCACAGATACGCAGTATTTT
-,TRBV6-5,TRBJ2-7,-,CASSYRVSYEQYF,TGTGCCAGCAGTTACAGGGTTTCCTACGAGCAGTACTTC
TRBD2,TRBV18,TRBJ2-3,-,CASSPPSGERVDTQYF,TGTGCCAGCTCACCACCGAGCGGGGAGCGAGTAGATACGCAGTATTTT
-,TRBV6-1,TRBJ2-1,-,CASSESTEQFF,TGTGCCAGCAGTGAATCAACGGAGCAGTTCTTC
-,TRBV4-3,TRBJ2-3,-,CASSQDRRRTDTQYF,TGCGCCAGCAGCCAAGATAGGCGCCGCACAGATACGCAGTATTTT
-,TRBV30,TRBJ1-2,-,CAWSVGGAEFFRVMNYGYTF,TGTGCCTGGAGTGTGGGGGGCGCTGAGTTTTTTAGGGTTATGAACTATGGCTACACCTTC
-,TRBV30,TRBJ1-4,-,CAWNLDPAKKLFF,TGTGCCTGGAACCTGGACCCAGCGAAAAAACTGTTTTTT
-,TRBV15,TRBJ1-1,-,CATSRDVSDRAFF,TGTGCCACCAGCAGAGATGTGAGCGACAGGGCTTTCTTT
TRBD2,TRBV11-3,TRBJ2-2,-,CASRPGLGEWGTGELFF,TGTGCCAGCAGACCGGGACTAGGGGAATGGGGCACCGGGGAGCTGTTTTTT
TRBD1,TRBV7-9,TRBJ2-7,-,CASSPGTGISYEQYF,TGTGCCAGCAGCCCCGGGACAGGAATCTCCTACGAGCAGTACTTC
-,TRBV6-1,TRBJ1-1,few,CASSELRGGTEAFF,TGTGCCAGCAGTGAACTGCGGGGGGGCACTGAAGCTTTCTTT
-,TRBV18,TRBJ2-2,-,CASSPKTYTGELFF,TGTGCCAGCTCACCAAAAACTTATACCGGGGAGCTGTTTTTT
-,TRBV6-6,TRBJ2-1,-,CASSYSPLSPSWQFF,TGTGCCAGCAGTTACTCGCCCCTCTCGCCTAGCTGGCAGTTCTTC
-,TRBV18,TRBJ2-6,-,CASSPYRRRNSGANVLTF,TGTGCCAGCTCACCATATAGGAGACGTAACTCTGGGGCCAACGTCCTGACTTTC
-,TRBV5-1,TRBJ2-1,-,CASSLAFDYQLGSYNEQFF,TGCGCCAGCAGCTTGGCCTTTGACTACCAACTCGGCTCCTACAATGAGCAGTTCTTC
TRBD1,TRBV5-4,TRBJ1-1,-,CASSPRAGGTEAFF,TGTGCCAGCAGCCCGAGGGCAGGGGGCACTGAAGCTTTCTTT
-,TRBV9,TRBJ2-7,-,CASSVSSWTAYEQYF,TGTGCCAGCAGCGTAAGTAGCTGGACGGCCTACGAGCAGTACTTC
TRBD2,TRBV7-2,TRBJ2-3,-,CASSLEASGGASTDTQYF,TGTGCCAGCAGCTTAGAGGCTAGCGGGGGGGCGAGCACAGATACGCAGTATTTT
-,TRBV27,TRBJ2-7,-,CASSPTDAGEQYF,TGTGCCAGCAGTCCGACGGACGCTGGCGAGCAGTACTTC
-,TRBV19,TRBJ2-1,-,CASSIGTEGSQFF,TGTGCCAGTAGTATAGGGACCGAGGGGTCTCAGTTCTTC
-,TRBV28,TRBJ2-7,-,CASSLGTSYEQYF,TGTGCCAGCAGTTTGGGGACCTCCTACGAGCAGTACTTC
TRBD2,TRBV19,TRBJ2-3,-,CASRGGKVTDTQYF,TGTGCCAGCCGGGGGGGGAAGGTCACAGATACGCAGTATTTT
TRBD2,TRBV6-5,TRBJ2-7,-,CAVSDASGMREQYF,TGTGCCGTATCAGACGCTAGCGGGATGCGGGAGCAGTACTTC
-,TRBV18,TRBJ2-2,-,CASSPHPALHPNTGELFF,TGTGCCAGCTCACCACACCCAGCCCTACATCCTAACACCGGGGAGCTGTTTTTT
-,TRBV29-1,TRBJ2-2,-,CSVEVGGIGELFF,TGCAGCGTTGAAGTGGGGGGCATCGGGGAGCTGTTTTTT
-,TRBV5-1,TRBJ2-3,-,CASSPLGGRTYTDTQYF,TGCGCCAGCAGCCCCTTAGGAGGGCGGACCTACACAGATACGCAGTATTTT
TRBD2,TRBV30,TRBJ2-7,-,CAWSSGLAGVYEQYF,TGTGCCTGGAGTTCCGGACTAGCGGGAGTCTACGAGCAGTACTTC
-,TRBV5-4,TRBJ1-1,-,CASSLELVNTEAFF,TGTGCCAGCAGCTTGGAGTTGGTTAACACTGAAGCTTTCTTT
-,TRBV5-1,TRBJ1-6,-,CASSLANANSPLHF,TGCGCCAGCAGCTTGGCCAATGCGAATTCACCCCTCCACTTT
-,TRBV6-4,TRBJ1-2,-,CASSVRVFDGYTF,TGTGCCAGCAGTGTTCGGGTGTTCGATGGCTACACCTTC